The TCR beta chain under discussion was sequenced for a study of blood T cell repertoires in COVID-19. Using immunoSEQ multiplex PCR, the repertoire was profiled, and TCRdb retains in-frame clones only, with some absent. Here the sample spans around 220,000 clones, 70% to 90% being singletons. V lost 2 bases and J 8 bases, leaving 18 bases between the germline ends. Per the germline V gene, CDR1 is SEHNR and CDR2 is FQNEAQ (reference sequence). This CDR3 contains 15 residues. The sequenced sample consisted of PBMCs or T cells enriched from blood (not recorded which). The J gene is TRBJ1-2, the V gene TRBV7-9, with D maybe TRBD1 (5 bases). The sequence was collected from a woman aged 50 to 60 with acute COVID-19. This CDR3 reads CASSLSFGGAEGYTF. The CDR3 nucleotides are TGTGCCAGCAGCTTAAGCTTCGGGGGAGCGGAGGGCTACACCTTC.